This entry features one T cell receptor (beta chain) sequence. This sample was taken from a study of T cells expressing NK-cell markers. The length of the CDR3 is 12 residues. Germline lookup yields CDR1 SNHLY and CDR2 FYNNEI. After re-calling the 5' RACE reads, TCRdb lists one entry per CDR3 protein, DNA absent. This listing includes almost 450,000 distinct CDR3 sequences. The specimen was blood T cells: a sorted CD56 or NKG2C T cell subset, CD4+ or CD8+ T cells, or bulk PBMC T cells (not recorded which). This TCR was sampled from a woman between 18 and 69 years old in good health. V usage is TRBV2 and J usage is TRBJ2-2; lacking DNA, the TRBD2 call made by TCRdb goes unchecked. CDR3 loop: CASIGEAGELFF.